These 13 T cell receptor beta chains share one sample of origin, sequenced in a study of cytomegalovirus exposure and HLA in healthy donors. The protocol was immunoSEQ multiplex PCR, while the TCRdb copy is restricted to in-frame clones and leaves out a portion. The sample holds under 200,000 clones, about 90% seen once. The material sequenced was PBMCs. The receptor source for this set is a woman under 30 in good health and CMV-seropositive.

The chain uses TRBV15 and TRBJ2-7; TRBD1 agrees at 7 bases. CDR3 length: 15 residues. Germline CDR1 reads LNHNV; CDR2 reads YYDKDF (reference sequence). V dropped 0 bases and J dropped 5; count of bases not matched to a gene: 7. In DNA form, the CDR3 reads TGTGCCACCAGCAGAGACAGGGGGTTGGTGAACGAGCAGTACTTC. It encodes CATSRDRGLVNEQYF.

The chain employs TRBV28 and TRBJ1-2; D is unclear. This CDR3 is built from 13 residues. Germline V gene data show CDR1 as MDHEN and CDR2 as SYDVKM. Trimming took off 7 bases at V and 4 bases at J, with 13 bases between the two ends. The CDR3: CASNTPPGYGYTF. The CDR3 DNA reads TGTGCCAGCAACACTCCTCCGGGCTATGGCTACACCTTC.

The gene calls are TRBV4-2 and TRBJ2-4; no definite D call. V was shortened by 1 base and J by 0 bases, with 10 bases between the two germline ends. The CDR3 has 16 amino acids. CDR1 LGHNA and CDR2 YNFKEQ come from the germline V gene. CDR3 nucleotide sequence: TGTGCCAGCAGCCAAGCCCAGCGTCTAGCCAAAAACATTCAGTACTTC. Protein: CASSQAQRLAKNIQYF.

The genes are TRBV5-1 and TRBJ2-5, with D possibly matching TRBD1 (5 bases). Germline V gives CDR1 SGHRS, CDR2 YFSETQ. V was shortened by 2 bases and J by 2 bases, with 10 bases between the two germline ends. The CDR3 extends over 14 amino acids. Here the CDR3 DNA reads TGCGCCAGCAGCTTATTACAGGTACAAGAGACCCAGTACTTC. Its protein product is CASSLLQVQETQYF.

The chain uses TRBV5-6 and TRBJ2-7; 8 bases are shared with TRBD2. The J segment lost 4 bases and the V segment lost 7 bases, leaving 7 bases of the junction unmatched. CDR3 length equals 13 residues. Per the germline V gene, CDR1 is SGHDT and CDR2 is YYEEEE. Here the CDR3 reads CASGRGGAYEQYF. Here the CDR3 DNA reads TGTGCCAGCGGACGGGGGGGCGCGTACGAGCAGTACTTC.

This clone was observed a single time. The chain combines TRBV7-6 with TRBJ2-3, with D uncertain. Looked up from germline, CDR1 is SGHVS and CDR2 is FNYEAQ. CDR3 length: 12 amino acids. Trimming stripped 4 bases from V and 6 bases from J, with 8 bases between. The CDR3 sequence: CASSSLLDTQYF. The CDR3, as DNA: TGTGCCAGCAGCTCCCTACTCGATACGCAGTATTTT.

The chain employs TRBV7-8 and TRBJ2-3; TRBD2 matches 9 bases. The CDR3 covers 16 residues. With V trimmed by 5 bases and J by 2 bases, 8 bases remained unmatched. Germline CDR1 reads SGHVS; CDR2 reads FQNEAQ. CDR3 DNA sequence: TGTGCCAGCAGCCCCGGGCGGGGGGGAGACACAGATACGCAGTATTTT. It encodes CASSPGRGGDTDTQYF.

The J gene is TRBJ2-7, the V gene TRBV4-2, with 9 nucleotides matching TRBD2. Trimming took 0 bases from V and 3 from J; bases not matched to a gene: 3. This CDR3 contains 15 residues. Per germline, CDR1 LGHNA and CDR2 YNFKEQ. The CDR3 nucleotides are TGTGCCAGCAGCCAAGATAGTAGCGGGAGCTACGAGCAGTACTTC. Translated, it gives CASSQDSSGSYEQYF.

This clone was seen once. The rearrangement joins TRBV6-6 to TRBJ2-1, with TRBD2 as a possible D gene (5 bases). The CDR3 sequence is 14 residues long. Germline values: CDR1 MNHNY, CDR2 SVGAGI (reference sequence). The V end was cut by 1 base, the J end by 6 bases, with 10 bases between. CDR3 protein: CASSYFPGLNEQFF. The CDR3, as DNA: TGTGCCAGCAGTTACTTCCCTGGACTCAATGAGCAGTTCTTC.

The chain uses TRBV5-1 and TRBJ2-1; 8 positions match TRBD2. Germline trimming cut 4 bases from V and 2 bases from J; bases unmatched to any gene: 5. Germline CDR1 is SGHRS and CDR2 is YFSETQ. The CDR3 extends over 15 amino acids. The CDR3 DNA sequence: TGCGCCAGCAGCGAAACTAGCGGTACCTACAATGAGCAGTTCTTC. It is translated as CASSETSGTYNEQFF.

The J gene is TRBJ1-2, the V gene TRBV28, with 9 bases identical to TRBD1. V trimming: 6 bases; J trimming: 7 bases; junction bases outside the gene matches: 6. The CDR3 has 13 residues. Per the germline V gene, CDR1 is MDHEN and CDR2 is SYDVKM. CDR3 sequence: CASRPGQGPGYTF. The CDR3, as DNA: TGTGCCAGCAGACCCGGACAGGGGCCTGGCTACACCTTC.

The genes are TRBV28 and TRBJ2-1, with 11 bases identical to TRBD1. CDR3 size: 17 residues. Germline CDR1 reads MDHEN; CDR2 reads SYDVKM. V lost 5 bases and J lost 7; bases outside the gene matches: 13. The CDR3 sequence: CASSATFPGQGVNEQFF. CDR3 bases: TGTGCCAGCAGTGCTACCTTCCCGGGACAGGGGGTAAATGAGCAGTTCTTC.

The chain carries TRBV14 and TRBJ2-2; a weak D match, TRBD1 (5 bases). V gave up 2 bases and J gave up 5 bases, with 15 bases separating them. The CDR3 has 16 amino acids. CDR1 and CDR2 (germline): SGHDN, FVKESK. CDR3 amino acids: CASSQTIRVETGELFF. Here the CDR3 DNA reads TGTGCCAGCAGCCAAACAATCAGGGTTGAGACCGGGGAGCTGTTTTTT.